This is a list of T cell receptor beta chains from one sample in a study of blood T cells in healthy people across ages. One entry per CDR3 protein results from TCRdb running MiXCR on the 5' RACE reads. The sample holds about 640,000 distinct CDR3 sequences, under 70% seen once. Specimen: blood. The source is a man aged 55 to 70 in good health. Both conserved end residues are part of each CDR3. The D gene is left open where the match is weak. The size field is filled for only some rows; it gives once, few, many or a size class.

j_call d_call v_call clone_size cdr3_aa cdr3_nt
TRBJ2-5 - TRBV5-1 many CASSLNSAGSETQYF TGCGCCAGCAGCTTGAATTCGGCAGGGTCGGAGACCCAGTACTTC
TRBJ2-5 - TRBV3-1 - CASSQDVYLETQYF TGTGCCAGCAGCCAAGATGTCTATCTAGAGACCCAGTACTTC
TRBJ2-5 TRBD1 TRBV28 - CASSSGQGMETQYF TGTGCCAGCAGTTCAGGACAGGGGATGGAGACCCAGTACTTC
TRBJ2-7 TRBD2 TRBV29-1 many CSVRTSGGVYEQYF TGCAGCGTTCGGACTAGCGGGGGTGTTTACGAGCAGTACTTC
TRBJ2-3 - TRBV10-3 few CAISAPAADTQYF TGTGCCATCAGTGCTCCGGCCGCAGATACGCAGTATTTT
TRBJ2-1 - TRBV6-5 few CASNSLTDEQFF TGTGCCAGCAACTCCCTGACAGATGAGCAGTTCTTC
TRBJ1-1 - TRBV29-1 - CSVVADFGTEAFF TGCAGCGTTGTTGCTGATTTTGGCACTGAAGCTTTCTTT
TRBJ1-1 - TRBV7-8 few CASSLGRGSNTEAFF TGTGCCAGCAGCTTAGGGCGAGGATCGAACACTGAAGCTTTCTTT
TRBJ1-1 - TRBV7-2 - CASSLPETTEAFF TGTGCCAGCAGCTTACCAGAAACCACTGAAGCTTTCTTT
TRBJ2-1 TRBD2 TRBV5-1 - CASSLRLAVSEQFF TGCGCCAGCAGCTTGCGACTAGCGGTTTCTGAGCAGTTCTTC
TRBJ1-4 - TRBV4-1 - CASSQGSVMSNEKLFF TGCGCCAGCAGCCAAGGTTCAGTAATGTCAAATGAAAAACTGTTTTTT
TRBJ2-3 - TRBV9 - CASSVQDEGDTQYF TGTGCCAGCAGCGTACAAGACGAGGGAGATACGCAGTATTTT
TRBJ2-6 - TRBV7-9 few CASSPREFAANVLTF TGTGCCAGCAGCCCCAGGGAATTCGCGGCCAACGTCCTGACTTTC
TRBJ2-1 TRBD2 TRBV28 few CASSWGGGRGLQFF TGTGCCAGCAGTTGGGGCGGGGGGCGCGGCCTGCAGTTCTTC
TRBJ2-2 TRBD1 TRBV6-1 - CASGTETGELFF TGTGCCAGCGGGACAGAAACCGGGGAGCTGTTTTTT
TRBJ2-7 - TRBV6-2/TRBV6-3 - CASSYSIYEQYF TGTGCCAGCAGTTACTCGATCTACGAGCAGTACTTC
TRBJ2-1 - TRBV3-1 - CASRGFSYNEQFF TGTGCCAGCAGAGGGTTCTCCTACAATGAGCAGTTCTTC
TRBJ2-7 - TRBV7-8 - CASSPPIRDEQYF TGTGCCAGCAGCCCCCCAATAAGGGACGAGCAGTACTTC
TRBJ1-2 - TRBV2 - CASSPVQGVPYGYTF TGTGCCAGCAGTCCAGTACAGGGAGTCCCCTATGGCTACACCTTC
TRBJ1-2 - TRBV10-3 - CAISESRGADYGYTF TGTGCCATCAGTGAGTCCAGGGGCGCGGACTATGGCTACACCTTC
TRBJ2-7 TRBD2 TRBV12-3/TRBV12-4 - CASIASPGGEQYF TGTGCCAGCATAGCGAGCCCGGGGGGAGAGCAGTACTTC
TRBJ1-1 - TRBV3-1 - CASSQVPGTEAFF TGTGCCAGCAGCCAAGTACCCGGCACTGAAGCTTTCTTT
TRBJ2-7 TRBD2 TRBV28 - CASSSGVSGGAEEQYF TGTGCCAGCAGTTCGGGGGTTAGCGGGGGGGCAGAAGAGCAGTACTTC
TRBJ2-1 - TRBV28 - CASSLGQGLGLDEQFF TGTGCCAGCAGTTTGGGGCAGGGGTTAGGCTTAGATGAGCAGTTCTTC
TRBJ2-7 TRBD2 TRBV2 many CASKGTSASYEQYF TGTGCCAGCAAAGGGACTAGCGCTTCCTACGAGCAGTACTTC
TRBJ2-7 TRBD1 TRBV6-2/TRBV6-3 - CASSLDRGASYEQYF TGTGCCAGCAGCCTAGACAGGGGGGCCTCCTACGAGCAGTACTTC
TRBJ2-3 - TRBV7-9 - CATGPSTDTQYF TGTGCCACAGGCCCTAGCACAGATACGCAGTATTTT
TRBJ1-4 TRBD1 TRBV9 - CASSGTGDLRKLFF TGTGCCAGCAGCGGTACAGGGGACCTGAGGAAACTGTTTTTT
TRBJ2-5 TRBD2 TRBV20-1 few CSAPPTLAGETQYF TGCAGTGCTCCTCCGACTCTAGCGGGGGAGACCCAGTACTTC
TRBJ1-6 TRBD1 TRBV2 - CASSGDRGMDSPLHF TGTGCCAGCAGCGGAGACAGGGGCATGGATTCACCCCTCCACTTT
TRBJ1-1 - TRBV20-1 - CSARREPQRNTEAFF TGCAGTGCTAGACGCGAGCCCCAGAGGAACACTGAAGCTTTCTTT
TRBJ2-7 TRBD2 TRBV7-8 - CASSSRAGVTSEQYF TGTGCCAGCAGCTCGCGAGCGGGGGTGACGTCTGAGCAGTACTTC
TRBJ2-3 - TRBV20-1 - CSARVWSTDTQYF TGCAGTGCTAGAGTGTGGAGTACGGATACGCAGTATTTT
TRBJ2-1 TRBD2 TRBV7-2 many CASSSETSGGANEQFF TGTGCCAGCAGCTCGGAAACTAGCGGGGGGGCAAATGAGCAGTTCTTC
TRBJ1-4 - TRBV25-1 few CASSARTANEKLFF TGTGCCAGCAGTGCCCGGACAGCAAATGAAAAACTGTTTTTT